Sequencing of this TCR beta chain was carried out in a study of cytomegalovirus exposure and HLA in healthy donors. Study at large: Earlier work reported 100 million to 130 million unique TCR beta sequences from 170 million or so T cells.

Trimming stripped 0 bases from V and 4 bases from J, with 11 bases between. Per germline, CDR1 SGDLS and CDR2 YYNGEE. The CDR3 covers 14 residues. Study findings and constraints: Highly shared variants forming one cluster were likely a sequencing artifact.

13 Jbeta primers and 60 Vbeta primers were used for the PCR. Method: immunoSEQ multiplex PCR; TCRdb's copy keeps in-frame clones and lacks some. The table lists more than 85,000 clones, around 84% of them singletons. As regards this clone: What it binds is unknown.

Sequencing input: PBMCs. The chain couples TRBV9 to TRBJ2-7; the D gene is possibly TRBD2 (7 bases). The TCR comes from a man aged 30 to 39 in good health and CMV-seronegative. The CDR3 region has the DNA TGTGCCAGCAGCGTAGCTCGGGGGGCTTACGAGCAGTACTTC. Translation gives CASSVARGAYEQYF. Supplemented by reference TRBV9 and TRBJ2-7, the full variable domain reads DSGVTQTPKHLITATGQRVTLRCSPRSGDLSVYWYQQSLDQGLQFLIQYYNGEERAKGNILERFSAQQFPDLHSELNLSSLELGDSALYFCASSVARGAYEQYFGPGTRLTVT.